These 23 T cell receptor beta chains were sequenced from one sample in a study of T cells in localized non-small cell lung cancer. The assay was immunoSEQ multiplex PCR, and TCRdb's table has in-frame clones only and misses some. This sample has 41,000 or so clones, with 88% found just once. The sample consisted of peripheral blood, taken before any cancer treatment. These receptors were taken from an older female donor with stage I squamous cell lung carcinoma.

The chain employs TRBV19 and TRBJ2-5; 9 nucleotides line up with TRBD1. Per the germline V gene, CDR1 is LNHDA and CDR2 is SQIVND (reference sequence). Trimming cost V 6 bases and J 4 bases; bases outside gene matches: 9. The CDR3 is 15 amino acids. The CDR3 reads CASREPGQGLETQYF. CDR3 DNA: TGTGCCAGTAGGGAGCCGGGACAGGGCTTAGAGACCCAGTACTTC.

This clone was observed a handful of times. Other nucleotide sequences in the sample specify the same CDR3. The chain has TRBV11-2 and TRBJ2-7; D is perhaps TRBD2 (6 bases). The CDR3 spans 15 residues. The germline V and J ends were trimmed by 3 bases and 4 bases, with 16 bases remaining between them. CDR1 SGHAT and CDR2 FQNNGV come from the germline V gene. CDR3 in DNA: TGTGCCAGCAGCTTGGGACCTCTCGGGAGATACGAGCAGTACTTC. Translated: CASSLGPLGRYEQYF.

The rearrangement links TRBV11-3 to TRBJ2-1; 11 positions agree with TRBD2. Germline V gives CDR1 SGHNT, CDR2 YENEEA. This CDR3 region has 18 residues. Unmatched junction bases numbered 11, after V lost 4 bases and J lost 3 bases. The DNA for the CDR3 is TGTGCCAGCAGCTCCCCTAGGGGGGGACTAGCGGACTACAATGAGCAGTTCTTC. It codes for CASSSPRGGLADYNEQFF. The full variable domain, in which reference TRBV11-3 and TRBJ2-1 provide the parts outside the CDR3, is EAGVVQSPRYKIIEKKQPVAFWCNPISGHNTLYWYLQNLGQGPELLIRYENEEAVDDSQLPKDRFSAERLKGVDSTLKIQPAELGDSAVYLCASSSPRGGLADYNEQFFGPGTRLTVL.

J is TRBJ2-1 and V is TRBV2; TRBD1 matches 9 bases. The CDR3 is 12 residues long. V shed 10 bases and J 6 bases; nucleotides not matched to a gene: 4. The germline V gene has CDR1 SNHLY and CDR2 FYNNEI. CDR3 protein: CATLDRGNEQFF. In DNA form, the CDR3 reads TGTGCCACCCTGGACAGGGGCAATGAGCAGTTCTTC.

In its sample, this clone was seen once. The V call is TRBV4-2, the J call TRBJ2-1; 13 positions agree with TRBD2. There are 17 residues in the CDR3. The trim removed 1 base at V and 8 bases at J, leaving 8 bases unmatched. Germline V CDR1 and CDR2: LGHNA, YNFKEQ. The CDR3 reads CASSQVGLAGLGDEQFF. The CDR3 coding sequence is TGTGCCAGCAGCCAAGTGGGACTAGCGGGACTTGGGGATGAGCAGTTCTTC.

The chain uses TRBV7-2 and TRBJ1-2; 8 nucleotides align to TRBD1. Germline CDR1 is SGHTA and CDR2 is FQGNSA. The CDR3 is made up of 14 amino acids. V shed 1 base and J 4 bases; nucleotides not matched to a gene: 2. The CDR3: CASSLGTGSYGYTF. The CDR3 coding sequence is TGTGCCAGCAGCTTAGGGACAGGGAGCTATGGCTACACCTTC.

The chain employs TRBV30 and TRBJ1-5; perhaps TRBD1 as D (6 bases). The ends were cut back, 3 bases at V and 4 bases at J, with 13 bases in the middle. The germline V gene encodes CDR1 GTSNPN and CDR2 SVGIG (reference sequence). The CDR3 contains 14 residues. Here the CDR3 DNA reads TGTGCCTGGAGGGGGAGGGGGGGGAATCAGCCCCAGCATTTT. This gives the protein CAWRGRGGNQPQHF.

The CDR3 spells CASSTKLAGGYEQYF. Here the CDR3 DNA reads TGTGCCAGTAGTACCAAACTAGCGGGAGGGTACGAGCAGTACTTC. This rearrangement joins TRBV19 to TRBJ2-7; 13 bases fit TRBD2. This CDR3 region has 15 residues. Germline CDR1 reads LNHDA; CDR2 reads SQIVND (reference sequence). V trimming: 4 bases; J trimming: 4 bases; junction bases outside the gene matches: 4. The full variable domain, its missing parts supplied by reference TRBV19 and TRBJ2-7, is DGGITQSPKYLFRKEGQNVTLSCEQNLNHDAMYWYRQDPGQGLRLIYYSQIVNDFQKGDIAEGYSVSREKKESFPLTVTSAQKNPTAFYLCASSTKLAGGYEQYFGPGTRLTVT.

V is TRBV4-1 and J is TRBJ2-7; 15 bases are shared with TRBD2. V was pared by 3 bases and J by 7 bases, with 7 bases of the junction left unmatched. The CDR3 totals 16 residues. Germline assignment: CDR1 MGHRA and CDR2 YSYEKL. The CDR3 sequence is CASSQLGTSGRNEQYF. The CDR3 nucleotides are TGCGCCAGCAGCCAGCTTGGGACTAGCGGGAGGAATGAGCAGTACTTC.

The chain couples TRBV7-9 to TRBJ2-3, with TRBD1 identical over 11 bases. Germline V lookup: CDR1 SEHNR, CDR2 FQNEAQ (reference sequence). The CDR3 runs to 15 residues. After removal of 4 bases from V and 4 bases from J, the junction contained 4 bases not matched to a gene. This CDR3 is CASSWTGGEADTQYF. The DNA for the CDR3 is TGTGCCAGCAGCTGGACAGGGGGCGAGGCAGATACGCAGTATTTT.

The chain is built from TRBV7-6 and TRBJ2-1; D is possibly TRBD1 or TRBD2 (5 bases each). This CDR3 comprises 14 residues. With 5 bases removed from V and 5 bases from J, the gap between germline ends came to 13 bases. Germline V gene lookup returns CDR1 SGHVS and CDR2 FNYEAQ. The CDR3 reads CASSPRDGNNEQFF. CDR3 DNA sequence: TGTGCCAGCAGCCCCCGGGACGGGAACAATGAGCAGTTCTTC.

V and J are TRBV7-9 and TRBJ1-2; no clear D. Germline CDR1 SEHNR, CDR2 FQNEAQ (reference sequence). This CDR3 comprises 13 residues. V lost 5 bases and J lost 3, with 10 bases in between. Here the CDR3 reads CASSPPWDYGYTF. CDR3 DNA sequence: TGTGCCAGCAGCCCTCCGTGGGACTATGGCTACACCTTC.

The chain has TRBV6-1 and TRBJ2-7; 7 bases line up with TRBD1. The V segment lost 5 bases and the J segment 6 bases; nucleotides outside the gene matches: 4. There are 12 residues in the CDR3. Looked up from germline, CDR1 is MNHNS and CDR2 is SASEGT. The CDR3 sequence: CASSRQGREQYF. CDR3 DNA: TGTGCCAGCAGTCGACAGGGCCGCGAGCAGTACTTC.

The rearrangement joins TRBV7-9 to TRBJ2-7, with D unresolved. V gave up 5 bases and J gave up 1 base, with 9 bases separating them. This CDR3 is built from 13 residues. CDR1 and CDR2 from the germline V gene are SEHNR and FQNEAQ (reference sequence). The CDR3 DNA reads as TGTGCCAGCAGCCCCTCCGGGTCCTACGAGCAGTACTTC. Amino acid sequence: CASSPSGSYEQYF.

The V and J genes are TRBV19 and TRBJ1-2, with 10 bases lining up with TRBD1. CDR3 length: 14 amino acids. The V segment lost 4 bases and the J segment 6 bases; nucleotides outside the gene matches: 5. Germline CDR1 and CDR2: LNHDA and SQIVND (reference sequence). The CDR3, as DNA: TGTGCCAGTAGTAGCTCCGGGACAGGGGATGGCTACACCTTC. Encoded protein: CASSSSGTGDGYTF.

The chain carries TRBV7-9 and TRBJ2-1, with 11 bases aligning to TRBD2. V gave up 7 bases and J gave up 8 bases; unmatched junction bases: 7. Germline CDR1 is SEHNR and CDR2 is FQNEAQ (reference sequence). CDR3 length equals 14 residues. The chain's CDR3 is CASIKKTSGDEQFF. In DNA, the CDR3 is TGTGCCAGCATCAAAAAGACTAGCGGGGATGAGCAGTTCTTC.

CDR3 DNA: TGTGCCAGCAGCGACGACACAGGGGCTAGCACAGATACGCAGTATTTT. Translation: CASSDDTGASTDTQYF. V is TRBV7-2 and J is TRBJ2-3, with 7 positions matching TRBD1. V was clipped by 5 bases and J by 0 bases; unmatched bases: 8. CDR3 size: 16 residues. CDR1 is SGHTA, CDR2 FQGNSA, per germline.

The chain recombines TRBV30 with TRBJ1-3, with 9 bases aligning to TRBD1. This CDR3 contains 13 residues. V gave up 7 bases and J gave up 4 bases; unmatched junction bases: 5. Germline-derived CDR1 and CDR2 are GTSNPN and SVGIG (reference sequence). CDR3 sequence: CASQGAFGNTIYF. The CDR3 nucleotides are TGTGCCTCACAGGGGGCGTTCGGAAACACCATATATTTT.

The V and J genes are TRBV5-4 and TRBJ2-1; possibly TRBD1 for D (6 bases). The CDR3 contains 15 residues. V dropped 2 bases and J dropped 6 bases, with 15 bases sitting between them. The germline CDR1 and CDR2 sequences are SGHNT and YYREEE (reference sequence). The CDR3 protein is CASSFQTGYLNEQFF. CDR3 DNA: TGTGCCAGCAGCTTTCAGACAGGTTACCTCAATGAGCAGTTCTTC. Complete variable domain (other parts from reference TRBV5-4 and TRBJ2-1): ETGVTQSPTHLIKTRGQQVTLRCSSQSGHNTVSWYQQALGQGPQFIFQYYREEENGRGNFPPRFSGLQFPNYSSELNVNALELDDSALYLCASSFQTGYLNEQFFGPGTRLTVL.

In nucleotides, the CDR3 is TGCGCCAGCAGAGAACAGACTAGCGGGAGCAACTACGAGCAGTACTTC. It is translated as CASREQTSGSNYEQYF. The chain carries TRBV10-1 and TRBJ2-7; 12 bases agree with TRBD2. Germline V gene data show CDR1 as WNHNN and CDR2 as SYGVQD (reference sequence). The CDR3 is 16 amino acids. V trimming: 6 bases; J trimming: 3 bases; junction bases outside the gene matches: 9.

V usage is TRBV27 and J usage is TRBJ1-5, with TRBD1 as a possible D gene (6 bases). The CDR3 is 16 amino acids. Germline CDR1 is MNHEY and CDR2 is SMNVEV (reference sequence). Trimming pared 3 bases from V and 0 bases from J, leaving 12 bases between. The DNA of the CDR3 is TGTGCCAGCAGTTTCGGGGGGCCCTATAGCAATCAGCCCCAGCATTTT. It translates to CASSFGGPYSNQPQHF.

This clone was detected once. This sequence joins TRBV19 and TRBJ2-3, with 10 bases matching TRBD1. CDR1 and CDR2 (germline): LNHDA, SQIVND (reference sequence). The J segment lost 8 bases and the V segment lost 4 bases, leaving 6 bases of the junction unmatched. The CDR3 is 14 residues long. CDR3 protein: CASSTDRGRPTQYF. The CDR3 coding sequence is TGTGCCAGTAGTACCGACAGGGGGCGGCCTACGCAGTATTTT.

The CDR3 nucleotides are TGTGCCATCAGTCCCAAGTTCGACAATGAGCAGTTCTTC. Translation: CAISPKFDNEQFF. The rearrangement links TRBV10-3 to TRBJ2-1; D is unclear. The CDR3 extends over 13 amino acids. V lost 5 bases to trimming and J lost 5 bases, with 10 bases between them. CDR1 is ENHRY and CDR2 is SYGVKD in the germline V gene.